A single sample gave rise to the 27 T cell receptor beta chains below, sequenced in a study of blood T cell repertoires in COVID-19 (dated by TCRdb to 2020 to 2021). Receptors were amplified or captured by the immunoSEQ multiplex PCR assay. TCRdb holds this immuneACCESS table with in-frame rearrangements only. Some clones are missing; in checked studies, unresolved V genes explain under half, and the rest has no known cause. The sample table shows 50,000 to 75,000 clones, and about 78% are seen once. Jointly, the top ten make up roughly 20% of the sample. What was sequenced was peripheral blood. Receptors originate from an elderly man with active or convalescent COVID-19.

This rearrangement joins TRBV29-1 to TRBJ2-1; no clear D. CDR1 and CDR2 from the germline V gene are SQVTM and ANQGSEA. Trimming left V 2 bases short and J 7 bases short, with 9 bases between. The CDR3 covers 12 residues. CDR3 residues: CSVEFPFNEQFF. In DNA form, the CDR3 reads TGCAGCGTTGAATTCCCTTTTAATGAGCAGTTCTTC.

The chain uses TRBV6-5 and TRBJ2-7, with TRBD1 matching over 10 bases. J gave up 0 bases and V 0 bases, and 2 bases lay outside the gene matches. Germline V gene sequence: CDR1 MNHEY, CDR2 SVGAGI. CDR3 length: 16 amino acids. The CDR3 region is CASSYSGQGGSYEQYF. The CDR3 coding sequence is TGTGCCAGCAGTTACTCTGGACAGGGGGGCTCCTACGAGCAGTACTTC.

V gene TRBV11-2 combines with J gene TRBJ2-7; D is ambiguous. The V end was cut by 3 bases, the J end by 4 bases, with 4 bases between. This CDR3 is built from 11 residues. Per germline, CDR1 SGHAT and CDR2 FQNNGV. The CDR3 nucleotides are TGTGCCAGCAGCTTCATTTACGAGCAGTACTTC. Translating gives CASSFIYEQYF.

Of note for this clone: Other DNA variants within this sample encode the same CDR3. V gene TRBV12-3 or TRBV12-4 combines with J gene TRBJ1-1; unclear D gene. The CDR3 length is 13 residues. Deletions cut 3 bases from V and 1 base from J, with 6 bases between. Here the CDR3 DNA reads TGTGCCAGCAGTTTTTCCCGGAACACTGAAGCTTTCTTT. Translating it yields CASSFSRNTEAFF.

The chain employs TRBV19 and TRBJ2-1; TRBD2 matches at 8 bases. The CDR3 is 16 amino acids. Germline V gene data show CDR1 as LNHDA and CDR2 as SQIVND (reference sequence). J was trimmed by 1 base and V by 5 bases; bases with no gene match: 7. CDR3 DNA: TGTGCCAGTAGTCATAGCGGGGCGCCTTCCTACAATGAGCAGTTCTTC. Translating gives CASSHSGAPSYNEQFF.

The chain couples TRBV9 to TRBJ2-2, with D possibly being TRBD1 (6 bases). V was shortened by 3 bases and J by 6 bases, with 15 bases between the two germline ends. Per the germline V gene, CDR1 is SGDLS and CDR2 is YYNGEE. The CDR3 runs to 15 residues. CDR3 bases: TGTGCCAGCAGCGGTTCCCATACAGGGTCCGGGGAGCTGTTTTTT. Amino acids: CASSGSHTGSGELFF.

V usage is TRBV9 and J usage is TRBJ1-6; no definite D call. The CDR3 loop spans 13 amino acids. Germline-derived CDR1 and CDR2 are SGDLS and YYNGEE. V gave up 4 bases and J gave up 8 bases, with 10 bases separating them. The CDR3 region is CASSHAPDSPLHF. The CDR3, as DNA: TGTGCCAGCAGCCATGCTCCGGATTCACCCCTCCACTTT.

V is TRBV11-3 and J is TRBJ2-6; 8 bases align to TRBD1. Per germline, CDR1 SGHNT and CDR2 YENEEA. The CDR3 spans 18 residues. Trimming took 1 base from V and 0 from J; bases not matched to a gene: 5. The CDR3: CASSLGGQAYSGANVLTF. DNA for the CDR3: TGTGCCAGCAGCTTAGGGGGACAGGCCTACTCTGGGGCCAACGTCCTGACTTTC.

This chain joins TRBV6-5 and TRBJ2-1; the match to TRBD2 covers 12 bases. With 6 bases clipped from V and 9 bases from J, the junction kept 9 bases outside the gene matches. CDR3 size: 15 residues. CDR1 and CDR2 (germline): MNHEY, SVGAGI. The CDR3 reads CASSQSSGGAGEQFF. The CDR3 DNA is TGTGCCAGCAGCCAGTCTAGCGGGGGGGCCGGTGAGCAGTTCTTC.

The chain is built from TRBV9 and TRBJ2-5; TRBD2 matches at 10 bases. The V gene end was trimmed by 2 bases and the J gene end by 5 bases; junction bases not matched to a gene: 15. The CDR3 length is 18 residues. The germline gives CDR1 SGDLS, CDR2 YYNGEE. Written as DNA, the CDR3 is TGTGCCAGCAGCGTGGCGGGTAGCGGGAGGTCCGGGGATGAGACCCAGTACTTC. It yields the protein CASSVAGSGRSGDETQYF.

The rearrangement joins TRBV7-9 to TRBJ2-1; 11 positions match TRBD2. Trimming at V came to 2 bases and at J to 8 bases, leaving 14 bases not matched to a gene. The CDR3 runs 18 residues. From germline, CDR1 is SEHNR and CDR2 FQNEAQ (reference sequence). This chain's CDR3 is CASSLPIRLAGYRHEQFF. The CDR3 coding sequence is TGTGCCAGCAGCTTACCGATTCGACTAGCGGGATATAGACATGAGCAGTTCTTC.

This chain joins TRBV7-9 and TRBJ2-1; 11 bases match TRBD2. Unmatched junction bases numbered 8, after V lost 7 bases and J lost 6 bases. The CDR3 consists of 15 residues. Germline CDR1 SEHNR, CDR2 FQNEAQ (reference sequence). The CDR3 protein is CASTPRLAGSNEQFF. The CDR3 bases are TGTGCCAGCACCCCCAGACTAGCGGGGTCCAATGAGCAGTTCTTC.

This chain connects TRBV25-1 to TRBJ1-4; 7 bases agree with TRBD1. V trimming: 6 bases; J trimming: 6 bases; junction bases outside the gene matches: 10. The CDR3 runs 15 residues. Germline CDR1 MGHDK, CDR2 SYGVNS. The CDR3 region is CASSEGTEWYEKLFF. The CDR3 DNA sequence: TGTGCCAGCAGCGAAGGGACAGAATGGTATGAAAAACTGTTTTTT.

J is TRBJ1-1 and V is TRBV6-5, with D possibly TRBD1 on 6 matching bases. The CDR3 consists of 14 residues. Trimming stripped 6 bases from V and 0 bases from J, with 11 bases between. The germline gives CDR1 MNHEY, CDR2 SVGAGI. The CDR3 nucleotides read TGTGCCAGCAGCGCCGGGACAATGAACACTGAAGCTTTCTTT. Its protein product is CASSAGTMNTEAFF.

The rearrangement joins TRBV9 to TRBJ2-2; TRBD2 might be the D (5 bases). The ends were cut back, 1 base at V and 4 bases at J, with 8 bases in the middle. The CDR3 covers 14 residues. Per the germline V gene, CDR1 is SGDLS and CDR2 is YYNGEE. The CDR3 here is CASSVREFTGELFF. The CDR3 nucleotides are TGTGCCAGCAGCGTAAGGGAGTTCACCGGGGAGCTGTTTTTT.

The rearrangement links TRBV5-5 to TRBJ1-1; D is ambiguous. The CDR3 loop spans 13 amino acids. The ends were cut back, 1 base at V and 3 bases at J, with 7 bases in the middle. The V gene's germline CDR1 is SGHKS and CDR2 YYEKEE (reference sequence). DNA of the CDR3: TGTGCCAGCAGCTTGATTCCCGACACTGAAGCTTTCTTT. Protein sequence: CASSLIPDTEAFF.

This clone has more than one count but fewer than ten. The rearrangement uses TRBV19 and TRBJ1-5; TRBD1 matches 8 bases. This CDR3 is 15 amino acids long. Germline V gene data show CDR1 as LNHDA and CDR2 as SQIVND (reference sequence). V lost 4 bases and J lost 6; bases outside the gene matches: 8. Here the CDR3 reads CASSTPNRGFQPQHF. In DNA form, the CDR3 reads TGTGCCAGTAGTACTCCCAACAGGGGGTTTCAGCCCCAGCATTTT.

The chain uses TRBV7-9 and TRBJ2-3, with 8 nucleotides matching TRBD2. The CDR3 contains 16 residues. The trim removed 5 bases at V and 9 bases at J, leaving 16 bases unmatched. Germline V gene data show CDR1 as SEHNR and CDR2 as FQNEAQ (reference sequence). CDR3 sequence: CASSPNPQAGGHTQYF. The DNA of the CDR3 is TGTGCCAGCAGCCCTAACCCTCAGGCGGGGGGTCACACGCAGTATTTT.

This clone was seen more than once but under ten times. This chain connects TRBV7-2 to TRBJ2-5; D unresolved. Trimming stripped 5 bases from V and 5 bases from J, with 18 bases between. The CDR3 is 15 residues long. In germline, CDR1 is SGHTA, CDR2 FQGNSA. For the CDR3, the DNA is TGTGCCAGCAGCATTACAGTCACTTCTTTGGAGACCCAGTACTTC. It codes for CASSITVTSLETQYF.

The genes are TRBV10-2 and TRBJ1-5, with D possibly being TRBD1 (5 bases). CDR1 is WSHSY and CDR2 is SAAADI in the germline V gene. CDR3 length: 14 amino acids. V was pared by 8 bases and J by 0 bases, with 11 bases between. CDR3 in amino acids: CASEEGRSNQPQHF. The CDR3 DNA sequence: TGCGCCAGCGAGGAGGGACGTAGCAATCAGCCCCAGCATTTT.

J is TRBJ2-3 and V is TRBV28; 9 nucleotides align to TRBD2. The V segment lost 4 bases and the J segment 4 bases; nucleotides outside the gene matches: 9. The CDR3 consists of 16 residues. From germline, CDR1 is MDHEN and CDR2 SYDVKM. CDR3 protein: CASSYASGIPADTQYF. Written as DNA, the CDR3 is TGTGCCAGCAGTTATGCTAGCGGGATTCCCGCAGATACGCAGTATTTT.

The V call is TRBV3-1 (or the pseudogene TRBV3-2), the J call TRBJ2-1, with 12 bases that match TRBD2. After removal of 4 bases from V and 8 bases from J, the junction contained 6 bases not matched to a gene. CDR3 length: 15 amino acids. The germline V gene has CDR1 LGHDT and CDR2 YNNKEL (reference sequence). CDR3 region: CASSPRLAGEDEQFF. The CDR3 DNA reads as TGTGCCAGCAGCCCAAGACTAGCGGGAGAAGATGAGCAGTTCTTC.

This clone has only a few counts. The rearrangement joins TRBV7-2 to TRBJ2-2; 8 nucleotides align to TRBD1. Germline CDR1 is SGHTA and CDR2 is FQGNSA. This CDR3 region has 15 residues. V lost 3 bases, J lost 5 bases, and 5 bases stayed unmatched. CDR3 sequence reads: CASSFRGLVTGELFF. CDR3 nucleotides: TGTGCCAGCAGCTTCAGGGGGCTGGTGACCGGGGAGCTGTTTTTT.

The gene calls are TRBV6-5 and TRBJ1-5, with D unresolved. V was clipped by 5 bases and J by 5 bases, with 7 bases between them. The CDR3 contains 12 residues. Germline V gene data show CDR1 as MNHEY and CDR2 as SVGAGI. CDR3 loop: CASSHGDQPQHF. CDR3 nucleotide sequence: TGTGCCAGCAGTCACGGGGATCAGCCCCAGCATTTT.

This sequence joins TRBV5-1 and TRBJ2-4, with 8 bases lining up with TRBD2. Germline trimming cut 4 bases from V and 3 bases from J; bases unmatched to any gene: 18. CDR3 length: 19 amino acids. Germline CDR1 is SGHRS and CDR2 is YFSETQ. DNA for the CDR3: TGCGCCAGCAGCCCGTTAGCGGGATCGTATCTTCAAATCAAAAACATTCAGTACTTC. This translates into CASSPLAGSYLQIKNIQYF.

The chain is built from TRBV5-1 and TRBJ2-3; D is unclear. This CDR3 comprises 12 residues. The ends were cut back, 1 base at V and 5 bases at J, with 5 bases in the middle. CDR1 and CDR2 from the germline V gene are SGHRS and YFSETQ. This CDR3 reads CASSLTGDTQYF. As DNA, the CDR3 is TGCGCCAGCAGCTTGACCGGAGATACGCAGTATTTT.

The rearrangement links TRBV7-3 to TRBJ2-6; D gene uncertain. Germline V gene sequence: CDR1 SGHTA, CDR2 FQGTGA. The CDR3 spans 18 residues. Trimming cost V 5 bases and J 2 bases, with 19 bases left between them. Written as DNA, the CDR3 is TGTGCCAGCAGCCCCAGGTCTCTTACAGAGCCTGGGGCCAACGTCCTGACTTTC. It codes for CASSPRSLTEPGANVLTF.